This passage covers 21 T cell receptor beta chains from one sample sequenced in a study of blood T cells in healthy people across ages. With a J-beta primer mix and a sample-barcoded 5' primer, a second PCR ran about 7 to 12 cycles. Using its own MiXCR run on the 5' RACE reads, TCRdb lists one record per CDR3 protein. The sample has about 730,000 distinct CDR3 sequences, about 40% seen once; the top ten hold roughly 20%. Sequences were obtained from blood. The receptors stem from a woman aged 55-69 years in good health.

J is TRBJ2-5 and V is TRBV5-1, with 8 bases matching TRBD2. The J call may be incorrect, as the DNA end agrees better with TRBJ2-7. The CDR3 spans 16 residues. Germline V gives CDR1 SGHRS, CDR2 YFSETQ. In nucleotides, the CDR3 is TGCGCCAGCAGCTTGCCAAAATCGGGGGGGCCCCACGAGCAGTACTTC. Amino acids: CASSLPKSGGPHEQYF.

The chain has TRBV25-1 and TRBJ2-1; TRBD2 might be the D (5 bases). The J call may be in error: the DNA end matches TRBJ2-7 better. There are 15 residues in the CDR3. Germline V gives CDR1 MGHDK, CDR2 SYGVNS. The CDR3 is CASAPSGSSYNEQYF. In DNA form, the CDR3 reads TGTGCCAGCGCCCCCAGCGGAAGCTCCTACAATGAGCAGTACTTC.

This clonotype was counted between two and nine times. This rearrangement joins TRBV10-3 to TRBJ1-6; 7 bases are shared with TRBD1. V lost 0 bases and J lost 7; bases outside the gene matches: 6. CDR1 and CDR2 (germline): ENHRY, SYGVKD. The length of the CDR3 is 16 residues. CDR3 amino acids: CAISESRQGGNSPLHF. Written as DNA, the CDR3 is TGTGCCATCAGTGAGTCCCGACAGGGCGGGAATTCACCCCTCCACTTT.

The sample holds a few counts of this clonotype. At one of its ends the junction is not consistent with the germline gene, which may arise from a read error. This chain links TRBV7-7 with TRBJ2-3, with a tentative D call TRBD2 (6 bases). From germline, CDR1 is SSHAT and CDR2 FNYEAQ (reference sequence). This CDR3 has 15 amino acids. CDR3 nucleotide sequence: TGTGCTAGCAGCTTAATGGGACTCAGCACAGATACGCAGTATTTT. Its translation: CASSLMGLSTDTQYF.

As regards this clonotype: This clone may be a read error of a much larger clone one base away. This sequence joins TRBV7-8 and TRBJ2-6, with D unclear. Trimming removed 5 bases from V and 0 bases from J, with 11 bases in between. Germline V CDR1 and CDR2: SGHVS, FQNEAQ. The CDR3 sequence is 16 residues long. The CDR3 coding sequence is TGTGCCAGCAGCGTACGCTCCGGCTCTGGGGCCAACGTCCTGACTTTC. This sequence encodes CASSVRSGSGANVLTF. Combining the CDR3 with reference TRBV7-8 and TRBJ2-6 gives the whole variable domain GAGVSQSPRYKVAKRGQDVALRCDPISGHVSLFWYQQALGQGPEFLTYFQNEAQLDKSGLPSDRFFAERPEGSVSTLKIQRTQQEDSAVYLCASSVRSGSGANVLTFGAGSRLTVL.

This clonotype was found many times. The chain joins TRBV29-1 to TRBJ2-1; 8 bases are shared with TRBD2. V shed 7 bases, J shed 2 bases, and the junction held 4 bases outside the gene matches. The CDR3 is 13 residues long. The germline CDR1 and CDR2 sequences are SQVTM and ANQGSEA. CDR3: CSAGGDTYNEQFF. As DNA, the CDR3 is TGCAGCGCCGGGGGGGACACCTACAATGAGCAGTTCTTC.

The CDR3 loop is CATSRDANEKLFF. CDR3 in DNA: TGTGCCACCAGCAGAGATGCTAATGAAAAACTGTTTTTT. The rearrangement links TRBV15 to TRBJ1-4; D remains ambiguous. Trimming took 0 bases from V and 3 from J, leaving 2 bases between them. CDR3 length equals 13 residues. The germline gives CDR1 LNHNV, CDR2 YYDKDF (reference sequence). Together with reference TRBV15 and TRBJ1-4, the CDR3 gives the full variable domain: DAMVIQNPRYQVTQFGKPVTLSCSQTLNHNVMYWYQQKSSQAPKLLFHYYDKDFNNEADTPDNFQSRRPNTSFCFLDIRSPGLGDTAMYLCATSRDANEKLFFGSGTQLSVL.

Points on this clonotype: This may be a read error, as it is one base from a much larger clone. This chain connects TRBV4-2 to TRBJ2-5; 8 bases are shared with TRBD2. The J call may be in error: the DNA end matches TRBJ2-7 better. The length of the CDR3 is 15 residues. The germline V gene encodes CDR1 LGHNA and CDR2 YNFKEQ. The CDR3 region is CASSQGPAGDYEQYF. In DNA, the CDR3 is TGTGCCAGCAGCCAAGGACCAGCGGGAGACTACGAGCAGTACTTC.

This clonotype was recorded a few times. This chain connects TRBV7-9 to TRBJ1-2; D may be TRBD1 (5 bases). V was clipped by 5 bases and J by 4 bases, with 17 bases between them. There are 15 residues in the CDR3. In germline, CDR1 is SEHNR, CDR2 FQNEAQ (reference sequence). CDR3 amino acids: CASSPPGQGGYGYTF. Written as DNA, the CDR3 is TGTGCCAGCAGCCCCCCGGGTCAGGGAGGCTATGGCTACACCTTC. Together with reference TRBV7-9 and TRBJ1-2, the CDR3 gives the full variable domain: DTGVSQNPRHKITKRGQNVTFRCDPISEHNRLYWYRQTLGQGPEFLTYFQNEAQLEKSRLLSDRFSAERPKGSFSTLEIQRTEQGDSAMYLCASSPPGQGGYGYTFGSGTRLTVV.

This clonotype was observed many times. The chain carries TRBV18 and TRBJ2-7; TRBD1 agrees at 10 bases. Germline values: CDR1 KGHSH, CDR2 LQKENI. Trimming cost V 6 bases and J 0 bases; bases outside gene matches: 5. The CDR3 spans 15 residues. CDR3 nucleotides: TGTGCCAGCTCCCAGGGACAGGGGCCCTCCTACGAGCAGTACTTC. It encodes CASSQGQGPSYEQYF.

The rearrangement uses TRBV20-1 and TRBJ2-7; 13 nucleotides line up with TRBD2. The CDR3 consists of 19 residues. Trimming took 2 bases from V and 0 from J; bases not matched to a gene: 13. Germline V gene sequence: CDR1 DFQATT, CDR2 SNEGSKA (reference sequence). In nucleotides, the CDR3 is TGCAGTGCTAGATACAAAACCGGGACTAGCGGGATTAACTCCTACGAGCAGTACTTC. Amino acid sequence: CSARYKTGTSGINSYEQYF.

Regarding this clonotype: Given a much more abundant clone one base away, this may be a read error. The chain links TRBV10-3 to TRBJ2-5; D ambiguous. The germline V gene encodes CDR1 ENHRY and CDR2 SYGVKD. This CDR3 is built from 13 residues. CDR3 loop: CATQTGPQEAQYF. The CDR3 DNA reads TGTGCCACCCAAACGGGCCCACAAGAGGCCCAGTACTTC.

The gene calls are TRBV2 and TRBJ2-3; no definite D call. The CDR3 totals 16 residues. V was shortened by 5 bases and J by 0 bases, with 15 bases between the two germline ends. Per the germline V gene, CDR1 is SNHLY and CDR2 is FYNNEI. DNA for the CDR3: TGTGCCAGCAGTAGGCTAGTCGAAGCTAGCACAGATACGCAGTATTTT. This encodes CASSRLVEASTDTQYF.

The genes are TRBV6-2 or TRBV6-3 and TRBJ2-7, with D unresolved. CDR1 and CDR2 from the germline V gene are MNHEY and SVGEGT. The CDR3 extends over 14 amino acids. Deletions cut 2 bases from V and 0 bases from J, with 8 bases between. Here the CDR3 reads CASSYRRYSYEQYF. The CDR3 nucleotides read TGTGCCAGCAGTTACAGACGATACTCCTACGAGCAGTACTTC.

The rearrangement joins TRBV11-3 to TRBJ1-5; the D gene is possibly TRBD1 (5 bases). Germline V gene sequence: CDR1 SGHNT, CDR2 YENEEA. CDR3 size: 18 residues. V lost 0 bases and J lost 10, with 25 bases in between. CDR3 coding DNA: TGTGCCAGCAGCTTAGATCTACCCAGGGTACGACCTGGGGAACCCCAGCATTTT. Translating it yields CASSLDLPRVRPGEPQHF.

CDR3 region: CASSYGLGGYEQYF. CDR3 sequence (DNA): TGTGCCAGCAGTTATGGGCTAGGGGGCTACGAGCAGTACTTC. The chain links TRBV6-5 to TRBJ2-7; possibly TRBD1 for D (6 bases). This CDR3 region has 14 residues. Trimming took off 3 bases at V and 3 bases at J, with 12 bases between the two ends. Germline lookup yields CDR1 MNHEY and CDR2 SVGAGI.

This clonotype has just a few counts. The chain combines TRBV27 with TRBJ1-4; 9 bases map to TRBD1. The CDR3 covers 17 residues. V was pared by 3 bases and J by 3 bases, with 8 bases of the junction left unmatched. Germline V lookup: CDR1 MNHEY, CDR2 SMNVEV (reference sequence). The DNA of the CDR3 is TGTGCCAGCAGTTTCAGGACAGGGGCTGGGTCTAATGAAAAACTGTTTTTT. Protein: CASSFRTGAGSNEKLFF.

The V and J genes are TRBV5-1 and TRBJ2-1; TRBD1 is a possible D gene (7 bases). This CDR3 contains 15 residues. Germline CDR1 reads SGHRS; CDR2 reads YFSETQ. V was clipped by 4 bases and J by 5 bases, with 16 bases between them. The chain's CDR3 is CASSPQGGGDNEQFF. CDR3 DNA sequence: TGCGCCAGCAGCCCTCAAGGGGGCGGGGACAATGAGCAGTTCTTC.

The chain has TRBV12-3 or TRBV12-4 and TRBJ2-3; D perhaps matches TRBD1 (6 bases). The V end was cut by 6 bases, the J end by 0 bases, with 13 bases between. This CDR3 is 15 amino acids long. The CDR3 coding sequence is TGTGCCAGCAGGCCCCAGGGGACAAGCACAGATACGCAGTATTTT. Residues: CASRPQGTSTDTQYF.

The gene calls are TRBV24-1 and TRBJ2-3; 8 bases align to TRBD2. Germline V gene sequence: CDR1 KGHDR, CDR2 SFDVKD. The V and J ends lost 4 bases and 0 bases, in that order; junction bases with no gene match: 5. The CDR3 runs 16 residues. The CDR3 DNA sequence: TGTGCCACCAGTGACCCACTAGCGGCTAGCACAGATACGCAGTATTTT. This sequence encodes CATSDPLAASTDTQYF.

The chain recombines TRBV4-2 with TRBJ2-1; the match to TRBD2 covers 7 bases. V dropped 1 base and J dropped 0; count of bases not matched to a gene: 6. The CDR3 is made up of 17 amino acids. The V gene's germline CDR1 is LGHNA and CDR2 YNFKEQ. CDR3 nucleotides: TGTGCCAGCAGCCAAGCCGGGGGGTTAAGCTCCTACAATGAGCAGTTCTTC. Translated: CASSQAGGLSSYNEQFF.